Listed here are 14 T cell receptor beta chains from one sample, sequenced in a study of T-cell reconstitution after alpha-beta-depleted transplantation in children. Using unique molecular identifiers, the investigators prepared the TCRbeta library. TCRdb itself ran the PCR reads through MiXCR, one entry per CDR3 protein. Found here are 98,000 or so distinct CDR3 sequences, about a quarter of them singletons; the top ten hold about 21%. The specimen was PBMCs, collected before TCRalphabeta/CD19-depleted stem cell transplant. Source of these receptors: a boy aged 2-9 years with acute lymphoblastic leukemia, due to receive a stem cell transplant.

This clonotype is medium-sized in the sample. The V gene is TRBV12-3 or TRBV12-4, the J gene TRBJ2-1, with a tentative D call TRBD1 (6 bases). The length of the CDR3 is 13 residues. V was cut by 5 bases and J by 8 bases, with 13 bases left in between. The DNA for the CDR3 is TGTGCCAGCAGTCCTACAGGGTACGATGAGCAGTTCTTC. Translation: CASSPTGYDEQFF.

The table lists this clonotype with a few counts. CDR3 region: CASSPKAFF. The CDR3, as DNA: TGTGCCAGCAGCCCCAAAGCTTTCTTT. This rearrangement joins TRBV3-1 to TRBJ1-1; unclear D gene. V lost 4 bases, J lost 9 bases, and 3 bases lay in between. The CDR3 has 9 residues. In germline, CDR1 is LGHDT, CDR2 YNNKEL (reference sequence).

In nucleotides, the CDR3 is TGCAGTGTCTGGGGACAGGGTCCGGGCAATGAGCAGTTCTTC. It encodes CSVWGQGPGNEQFF. The rearrangement joins TRBV20-1 to TRBJ2-1; 9 bases are a match to TRBD1. Trimming at V came to 7 bases and at J to 6 bases, leaving 10 bases not matched to a gene. This CDR3 region has 14 residues. CDR1 is DFQATT and CDR2 is SNEGSKA in the germline V gene (reference sequence).

There are a few counts of this clonotype. The chain carries TRBV5-1 and TRBJ1-1, with D maybe TRBD1 (5 bases). The V gene lost 4 bases and the J gene lost 5 bases, with 12 bases spanning the gap. CDR3 size: 13 residues. Per germline, CDR1 SGHRS and CDR2 YFSETQ. This CDR3 is CASSPGGGTEAFF. The CDR3 DNA reads as TGCGCCAGCAGCCCCGGGGGTGGGACTGAAGCTTTCTTT.

The rearrangement uses TRBV28 and TRBJ1-3, with D uncertain. Looked up from germline, CDR1 is MDHEN and CDR2 is SYDVKM. This CDR3 spans 11 amino acids. V was cut by 7 bases and J by 7 bases, with 8 bases left in between. CDR3 protein: CASISGNTIYF. DNA for the CDR3: TGTGCCAGCATTTCGGGGAACACCATATATTTT.

This clonotype appeared a few times. This chain uses TRBV7-2 with TRBJ1-5, with D maybe TRBD1 (6 bases). Trimming removed 4 bases from V and 7 bases from J, with 11 bases in between. The germline V gene has CDR1 SGHTA and CDR2 FQGNSA. The CDR3 runs 13 residues. CDR3 region: CASSSDSGQPQHF. The CDR3 DNA follows: TGTGCCAGCAGCTCGGACAGTGGGCAGCCCCAGCATTTT.

V usage is TRBV29-1 and J usage is TRBJ1-6, with D hard to call. The CDR3 length is 12 residues. The ends were cut back, 0 bases at V and 16 bases at J, with 13 bases in the middle. Per germline, CDR1 SQVTM and CDR2 ANQGSEA. CDR3 DNA: TGCAGCGTTGAAGATTACCGCAACGTGCTCCACTTT. Translated, it gives CSVEDYRNVLHF. The full variable domain, completed using reference TRBV29-1 and TRBJ1-6, is SAVISQKPSRDICQRGTSLTIQCQVDSQVTMMFWYRQQPGQSLTLIATANQGSEATYESGFVIDKFPISRPNLTFSTLTVSNMSPEDSSIYLCSVEDYRNVLHFGNGTRLTVT.

The chain is built from TRBV7-2 and TRBJ1-2; D possibly corresponds to TRBD1 (5 bases). Trimming pared 5 bases from V and 4 bases from J, leaving 11 bases between. The germline CDR1 and CDR2 sequences are SGHTA and FQGNSA. The CDR3 runs 13 residues. CDR3 in DNA: TGTGCCAGCAGCACTCGGGACGCCTATGGCTACACCTTC. Its protein is CASSTRDAYGYTF.

This clonotype showed up many times. The chain couples TRBV4-3 to TRBJ2-7; 8 bases match TRBD2. This CDR3 has 15 residues. V lost 4 bases and J lost 4; bases outside the gene matches: 9. Germline CDR1 and CDR2: LGHNA and YSLEER. The chain's CDR3 is CASSPLTSGGYEQYF. As DNA, the CDR3 is TGCGCCAGCAGCCCTCTAACTAGCGGAGGATACGAGCAGTACTTC.

This clonotype was seen once. The gene calls are TRBV27 and TRBJ2-7; 13 bases agree with TRBD2. Germline loops: CDR1 MNHEY, CDR2 SMNVEV (reference sequence). V lost 5 bases to trimming and J lost 6 bases; unmatched junction nucleotides: 7. This CDR3 comprises 15 residues. The CDR3 is CASSTLAGGPAEQYF. As DNA, the CDR3 is TGTGCCAGCAGTACACTAGCGGGAGGGCCTGCCGAGCAGTACTTC.

The rearrangement joins TRBV5-1 to TRBJ2-1; D is ambiguous. The CDR3 is 16 residues long. V was clipped by 0 bases and J by 0 bases, with 10 bases between them. Germline V CDR1 and CDR2: SGHRS, YFSETQ. CDR3 loop: CASSLAFSYSYNEQFF. CDR3 DNA sequence: TGCGCCAGCAGCTTGGCTTTCTCTTACTCCTACAATGAGCAGTTCTTC.

This rearrangement joins TRBV20-1 to TRBJ2-5, with 9 bases lining up with TRBD2. V lost 4 bases and J lost 6; bases outside the gene matches: 6. Germline V lookup: CDR1 DFQATT, CDR2 SNEGSKA (reference sequence). The CDR3 has 13 residues. The CDR3 reads CSAILSGGKTQYF. For the CDR3, the DNA is TGCAGTGCTATTCTTAGCGGGGGCAAGACCCAGTACTTC.

This clonotype was counted only a few times. The V gene is TRBV5-4, the J gene TRBJ1-3; no clear D. Germline CDR1 is SGHNT and CDR2 is YYREEE (reference sequence). The CDR3 has 14 residues. V was pared by 1 base and J by 0 bases, with 5 bases between. CDR3 region: CASSLKGSGNTIYF. CDR3 nucleotides: TGTGCCAGCAGCTTGAAGGGCTCTGGAAACACCATATATTTT.

The chain is built from TRBV28 and TRBJ2-7; D not certain. V was trimmed by 6 bases and J by 2 bases, leaving 8 bases between them. The CDR3 runs 12 residues. From germline, CDR1 is MDHEN and CDR2 SYDVKM. The CDR3, as DNA: TGTGCCAGCAGCGGCCTCACCTACGAGCAGTACTTC. It specifies CASSGLTYEQYF.